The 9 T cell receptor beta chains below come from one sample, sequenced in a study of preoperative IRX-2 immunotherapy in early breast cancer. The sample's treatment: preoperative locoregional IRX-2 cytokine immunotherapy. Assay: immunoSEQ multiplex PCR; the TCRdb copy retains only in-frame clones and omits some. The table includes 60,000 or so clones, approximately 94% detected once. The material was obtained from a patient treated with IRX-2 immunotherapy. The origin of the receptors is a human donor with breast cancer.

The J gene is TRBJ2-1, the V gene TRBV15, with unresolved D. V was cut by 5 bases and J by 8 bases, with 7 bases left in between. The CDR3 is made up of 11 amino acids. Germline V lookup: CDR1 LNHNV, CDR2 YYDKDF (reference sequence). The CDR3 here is CATSLFDEQFF. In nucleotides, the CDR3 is TGTGCCACCAGCCTTTTCGATGAGCAGTTCTTC.

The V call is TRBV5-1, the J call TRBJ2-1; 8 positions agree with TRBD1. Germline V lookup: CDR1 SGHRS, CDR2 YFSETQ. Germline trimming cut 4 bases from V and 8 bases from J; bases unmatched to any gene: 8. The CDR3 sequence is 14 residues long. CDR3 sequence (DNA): TGCGCCAGCAGCAGGGACAGGAGGACCGATGAGCAGTTCTTC. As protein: CASSRDRRTDEQFF.

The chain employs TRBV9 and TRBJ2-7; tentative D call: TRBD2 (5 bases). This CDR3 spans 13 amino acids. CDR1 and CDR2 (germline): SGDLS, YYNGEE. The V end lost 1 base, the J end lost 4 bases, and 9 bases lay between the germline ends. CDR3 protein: CASSVSPGYEQYF. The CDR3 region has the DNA TGTGCCAGCAGCGTAAGTCCGGGGTACGAGCAGTACTTC.

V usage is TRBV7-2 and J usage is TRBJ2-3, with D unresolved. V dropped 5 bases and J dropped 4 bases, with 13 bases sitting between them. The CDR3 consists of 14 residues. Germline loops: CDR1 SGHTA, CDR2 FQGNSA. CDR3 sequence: CASSALGQSDTQYF. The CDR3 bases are TGTGCCAGCAGCGCCCTCGGGCAGTCAGATACGCAGTATTTT.

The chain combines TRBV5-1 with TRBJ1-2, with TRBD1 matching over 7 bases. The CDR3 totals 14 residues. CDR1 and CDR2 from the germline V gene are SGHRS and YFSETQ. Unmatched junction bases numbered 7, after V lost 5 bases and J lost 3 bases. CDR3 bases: TGCGCCAGCAGGACTACAGGGGACCACTATGGCTACACCTTC. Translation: CASRTTGDHYGYTF.

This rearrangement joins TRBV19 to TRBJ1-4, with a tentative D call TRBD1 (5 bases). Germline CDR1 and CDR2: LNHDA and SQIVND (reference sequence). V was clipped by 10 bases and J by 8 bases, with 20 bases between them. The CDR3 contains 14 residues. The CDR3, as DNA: TGTGCCACCACACCCGGGACCCTGGGGGAAAAACTGTTTTTT. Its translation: CATTPGTLGEKLFF.

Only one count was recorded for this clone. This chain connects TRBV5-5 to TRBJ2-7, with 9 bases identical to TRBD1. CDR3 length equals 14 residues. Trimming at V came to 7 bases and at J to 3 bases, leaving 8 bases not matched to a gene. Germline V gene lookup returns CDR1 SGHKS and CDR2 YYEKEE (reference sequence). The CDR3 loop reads CASGWGDRDYEQYF. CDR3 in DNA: TGTGCCAGCGGGTGGGGGGACAGGGACTACGAGCAGTACTTC.

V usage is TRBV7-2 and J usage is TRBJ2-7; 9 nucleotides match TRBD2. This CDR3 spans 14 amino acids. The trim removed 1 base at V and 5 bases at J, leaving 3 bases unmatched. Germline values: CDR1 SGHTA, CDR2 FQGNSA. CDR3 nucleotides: TGTGCCAGCAGCTTAGTAGCGGGAGTACACGAGCAGTACTTC. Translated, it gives CASSLVAGVHEQYF.

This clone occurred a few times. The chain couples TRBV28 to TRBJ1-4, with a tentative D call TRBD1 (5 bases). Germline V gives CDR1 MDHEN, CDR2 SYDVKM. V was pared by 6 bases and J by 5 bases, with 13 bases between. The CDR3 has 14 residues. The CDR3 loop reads CASRYGGRNEKLFF. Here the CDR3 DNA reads TGTGCCAGCAGGTACGGGGGAAGAAATGAAAAACTGTTTTTT.